A single sample gave rise to the 7 T cell receptor beta chains below, sequenced in a study of blood T cell repertoires in COVID-19. Libraries were prepared by immunoSEQ multiplex PCR; TCRdb keeps only in-frame clonotypes and omits some of them. The table lists about 80,000 clones, approximately 76% of them singletons. The sequenced sample was peripheral blood. These receptors all stem from a man between 70 and 80 years old with active or convalescent COVID-19.

The chain uses TRBV5-4 and TRBJ2-2; 8 nucleotides align to TRBD2. There are 15 residues in the CDR3. V shed 0 bases, J shed 6 bases, and the junction held 4 bases outside the gene matches. Germline CDR1 and CDR2: SGHNT and YYREEE (reference sequence). The CDR3 protein is CASSLAAGGSGELFF. The CDR3 nucleotides are TGTGCCAGCAGCTTGGCGGCGGGGGGCTCCGGGGAGCTGTTTTTT. Based on the CDR3 plus reference TRBV5-4 and TRBJ2-2, the full variable domain is ETGVTQSPTHLIKTRGQQVTLRCSSQSGHNTVSWYQQALGQGPQFIFQYYREEENGRGNFPPRFSGLQFPNYSSELNVNALELDDSALYLCASSLAAGGSGELFFGEGSRLTVL.

The chain joins TRBV30 to TRBJ2-5; D is perhaps TRBD2 (6 bases). With 2 bases removed from V and 5 bases from J, the gap between germline ends came to 9 bases. The CDR3 loop spans 12 amino acids. CDR1 GTSNPN and CDR2 SVGIG come from the germline V gene (reference sequence). The CDR3 protein is CAWSYRGETQYF. CDR3 DNA sequence: TGTGCCTGGAGTTATCGGGGGGAGACCCAGTACTTC.

The gene calls are TRBV7-3 and TRBJ2-3, with 10 bases that match TRBD2. The V gene's germline CDR1 is SGHTA and CDR2 FQGTGA. V shed 5 bases and J 5 bases; nucleotides not matched to a gene: 10. The CDR3 runs to 16 residues. CDR3 DNA sequence: TGTGCCAGCAGCGTCTTAGCGGGGGGAAACTTAGATACGCAGTATTTT. It yields the protein CASSVLAGGNLDTQYF.

About this clone itself: This sample includes further DNA sequences coding for the same CDR3. V and J are TRBV5-1 and TRBJ2-7; D unclear. The ends were cut back, 1 base at V and 3 bases at J, with 5 bases in the middle. The CDR3 runs 12 residues. The germline gives CDR1 SGHRS, CDR2 YFSETQ. CDR3 region: CASSLPSYEQYF. The CDR3, as DNA: TGCGCCAGCAGCTTGCCCAGCTACGAGCAGTACTTC.

The rearrangement uses TRBV12-5 and TRBJ1-2, with TRBD1 identical over 7 bases. Trimming at V came to 5 bases and at J to 8 bases, leaving 8 bases not matched to a gene. The CDR3 has 13 residues. Per the germline V gene, CDR1 is LGHNT and CDR2 is FRNRAP. CDR3 in DNA: TGTGCTAGTGGTATCGACAGGGTGGAAGGCTACACCTTC. Encoded protein: CASGIDRVEGYTF.

The V gene is TRBV2, the J gene TRBJ2-1, with 9 bases identical to TRBD2. The V gene end was trimmed by 4 bases and the J gene end by 9 bases; junction bases not matched to a gene: 10. Looked up from germline, CDR1 is SNHLY and CDR2 is FYNNEI. CDR3 size: 15 residues. CDR3 region: CASSGGAGGRGEQFF. The CDR3 nucleotides read TGTGCCAGCAGTGGCGGAGCGGGGGGCCGTGGTGAGCAGTTCTTC.

The chain uses TRBV28 and TRBJ1-1, with a tentative D call TRBD1 (5 bases). The CDR3 length is 14 residues. Trimming left V 2 bases short and J 1 base short, with 8 bases between. Germline loops: CDR1 MDHEN, CDR2 SYDVKM. CDR3 sequence: CASSLTGKNTEAFF. For the CDR3, the DNA is TGTGCCAGCAGTTTAACAGGCAAGAACACTGAAGCTTTCTTT.